The clone carrying this T cell receptor (beta chain) was observed a handful of times. What it binds is unknown. This entry belongs to a study of blood T cells in healthy people across ages. Study results and caveats: Older individuals had lower TCR beta diversity per million T cells (the decline was roughly linear).

Germline assignment: CDR1 SGHTA and CDR2 FQGNSA. V lost 5 bases, J lost 7 bases, and 14 bases lay in between. This CDR3 is 14 amino acids long. A J-beta primer mix and a sample-barcoded 5' primer were used in a second PCR of about 7 to 12 cycles. One entry per CDR3 protein, called by TCRdb with MiXCR from the 5' RACE reads. The data contain 1.5 million to 1.9 million distinct CDR3 sequences, approximately 39% of them singletons. The sample taken for sequencing was blood. This chain connects TRBV7-2 to TRBJ1-4, with D possibly TRBD1 on 5 matching bases. The receptor comes from a woman between 18 and 29 years old in good health. The CDR3 spells CASSRQSPGEKLFF. The CDR3 nucleotides read TGTGCCAGCAGCAGACAGTCGCCCGGTGAAAAACTGTTTTTT.